This T cell receptor (beta chain) was captured in a study of blood T cells in healthy people across ages. The authors ran a second PCR of 7 to 11 cycles using a sample-barcoded 5' primer and a J-beta primer mix. TCRdb itself ran the 5' RACE reads through MiXCR, one entry per CDR3 protein. The sample records more than 1,400,000 distinct CDR3 sequences, about 40% being singletons. Each donor gave ten milliliters of peripheral blood. The sample comprised blood. The source of this sequence is a woman aged 18-30 years in good health.

The CDR3 is CASSYRGTYEQYF. The CDR3 DNA reads as TGTGCCAGCAGTTACAGGGGGACCTACGAGCAGTACTTC. V and J are TRBV12-3 or TRBV12-4 and TRBJ2-7; 8 bases are a match to TRBD1. The CDR3 loop spans 13 amino acids. Trimming at V came to 4 bases and at J to 2 bases, leaving 1 base not matched to a gene.